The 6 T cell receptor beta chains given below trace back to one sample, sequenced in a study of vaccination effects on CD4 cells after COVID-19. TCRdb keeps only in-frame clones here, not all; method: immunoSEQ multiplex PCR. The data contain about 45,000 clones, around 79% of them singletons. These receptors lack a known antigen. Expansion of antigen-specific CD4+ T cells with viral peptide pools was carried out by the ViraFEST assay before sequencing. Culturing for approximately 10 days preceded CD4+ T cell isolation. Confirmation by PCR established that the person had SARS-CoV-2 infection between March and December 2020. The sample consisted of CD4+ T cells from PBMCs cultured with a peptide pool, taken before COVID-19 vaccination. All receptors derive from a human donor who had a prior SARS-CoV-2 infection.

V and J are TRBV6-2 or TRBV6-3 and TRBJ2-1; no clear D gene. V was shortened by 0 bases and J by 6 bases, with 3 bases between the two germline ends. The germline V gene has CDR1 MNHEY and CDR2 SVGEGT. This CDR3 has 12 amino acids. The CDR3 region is CASSYSGNEQFF. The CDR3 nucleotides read TGTGCCAGCAGTTACTCAGGCAATGAGCAGTTCTTC.

The CDR3 reads CASSLGTGVSDTQYF. CDR3 DNA: TGTGCCAGCAGCTTAGGGACAGGGGTGAGCGATACGCAGTATTTT. The chain links TRBV7-8 to TRBJ2-3, with 9 bases aligning to TRBD1. The germline gives CDR1 SGHVS, CDR2 FQNEAQ. The CDR3 is 15 amino acids. With 1 base clipped from V and 6 bases from J, the junction kept 5 bases outside the gene matches.

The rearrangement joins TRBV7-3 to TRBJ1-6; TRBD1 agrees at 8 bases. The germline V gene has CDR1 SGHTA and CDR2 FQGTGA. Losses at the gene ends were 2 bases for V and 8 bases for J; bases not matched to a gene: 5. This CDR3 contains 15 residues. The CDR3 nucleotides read TGTGCCAGCAGCTTATTACCACAGGGGGATTCACCCCTCCACTTT. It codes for CASSLLPQGDSPLHF.

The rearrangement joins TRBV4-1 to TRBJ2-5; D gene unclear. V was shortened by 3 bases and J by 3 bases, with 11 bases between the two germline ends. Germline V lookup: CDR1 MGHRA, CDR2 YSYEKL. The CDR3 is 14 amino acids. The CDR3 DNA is TGCGCCAGCAGCCAGGGCCCCTTGAAAGAGACCCAGTACTTC. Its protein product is CASSQGPLKETQYF.

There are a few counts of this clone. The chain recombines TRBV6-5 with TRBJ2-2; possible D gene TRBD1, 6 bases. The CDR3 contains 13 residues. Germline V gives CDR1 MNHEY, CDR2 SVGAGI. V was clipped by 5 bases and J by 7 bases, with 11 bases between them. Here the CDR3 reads CASSKTGLGELFF. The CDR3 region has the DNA TGTGCCAGCAGTAAAACAGGGCTCGGGGAGCTGTTTTTT.

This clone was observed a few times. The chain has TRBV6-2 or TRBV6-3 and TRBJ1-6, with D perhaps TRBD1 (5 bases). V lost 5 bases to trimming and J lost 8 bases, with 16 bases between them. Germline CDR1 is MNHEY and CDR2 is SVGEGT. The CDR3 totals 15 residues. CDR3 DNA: TGTGCCAGCAGTACCCGGGACTCAAGGTATTCACCCCTCCACTTT. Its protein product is CASSTRDSRYSPLHF.